This entry features one T cell receptor beta chain sequence. Its antigen is not known. Every subset of CD8+ T cells was sorted in triplicate at approximately 300,000 cells each. This record comes from a study of CXCR3-negative and CXCR3-positive naive CD8 T cells. Whole-study results and caveats: TRB CDR3 hydrophobicity was greater in CXCR3-positive naive cells than in CXCR3-negative naive cells. The study found that naive CXCR3-negative and CXCR3-positive cells shared TRBV-TRBJ usage, while memory cells differed. With surface CD5 comparable between naive subsets, TCR strength was estimated using properties derived from the TRB CDR3. Upon cryopreservation, CXCR3 expression partially decreased, and most assays used fresh PBMCs.

The germline CDR1 and CDR2 sequences are SEHNR and FQNEAQ (reference sequence). This CDR3 comprises 15 residues. The TRB libraries of cDNA were built by UMI-labeled 5' RACE. TCRdb re-called the 5' RACE reads, yielding one record per CDR3 amino acid sequence without DNA. The specimen's table records about 50,000 distinct CDR3 sequences. Sequenced material: naive CXCR3+ CD8+ T cells from blood. Regarding subset: CD45RO-CCR7+CD27+CD95- naive CD8+ T cells expressing CXCR3 (TNR3+). The TCR sequence derives from a human donor in good health. Some clones in this sample may be carry-over from other donors' samples. V and J are TRBV7-9 and TRBJ2-5; without DNA, the TCRdb call of TRBD1 cannot be checked. The CDR3 here is CASSFVGDPIWTQYF.